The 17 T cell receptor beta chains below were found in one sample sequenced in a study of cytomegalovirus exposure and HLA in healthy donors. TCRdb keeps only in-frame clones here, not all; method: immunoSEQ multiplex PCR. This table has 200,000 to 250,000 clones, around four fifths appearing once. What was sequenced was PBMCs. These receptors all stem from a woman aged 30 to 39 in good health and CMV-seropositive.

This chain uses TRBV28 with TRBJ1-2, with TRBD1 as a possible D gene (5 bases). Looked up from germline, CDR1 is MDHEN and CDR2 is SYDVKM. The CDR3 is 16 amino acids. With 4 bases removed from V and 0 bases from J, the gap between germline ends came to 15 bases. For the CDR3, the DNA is TGTGCCAGCAGTTCCCCGGGACCAAAGTCTAACTATGGCTACACCTTC. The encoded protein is CASSSPGPKSNYGYTF.

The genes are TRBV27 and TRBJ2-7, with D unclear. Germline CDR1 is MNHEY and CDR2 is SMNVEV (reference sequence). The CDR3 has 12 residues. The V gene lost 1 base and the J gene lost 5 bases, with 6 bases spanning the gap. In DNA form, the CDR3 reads TGTGCCAGCAGTTTATTTGGTAACGAGCAGTACTTC. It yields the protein CASSLFGNEQYF.

CDR3 DNA sequence: TGTGCCAGCAGTTATGTCGCGGACCTACGGGGCAATGAGCAGTTCTTC. It codes for CASSYVADLRGNEQFF. The rearrangement links TRBV6-5 to TRBJ2-1, with a weak D call TRBD2 (5 bases). V was pared by 3 bases and J by 6 bases, with 18 bases between. The CDR3 length is 16 residues. CDR1 and CDR2 from the germline V gene are MNHEY and SVGAGI.

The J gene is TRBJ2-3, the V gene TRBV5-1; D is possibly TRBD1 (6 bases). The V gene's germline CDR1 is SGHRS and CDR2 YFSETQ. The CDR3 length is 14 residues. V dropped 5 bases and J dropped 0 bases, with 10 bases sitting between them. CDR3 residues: CASSLDRSTDTQYF. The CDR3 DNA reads TGCGCCAGCAGTCTCGACAGGAGCACAGATACGCAGTATTTT. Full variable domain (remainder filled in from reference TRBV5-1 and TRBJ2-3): KAGVTQTPRYLIKTRGQQVTLSCSPISGHRSVSWYQQTPGQGLQFLFEYFSETQRNKGNFPGRFSGRQFSNSRSEMNVSTLELGDSALYLCASSLDRSTDTQYFGPGTRLTVL.

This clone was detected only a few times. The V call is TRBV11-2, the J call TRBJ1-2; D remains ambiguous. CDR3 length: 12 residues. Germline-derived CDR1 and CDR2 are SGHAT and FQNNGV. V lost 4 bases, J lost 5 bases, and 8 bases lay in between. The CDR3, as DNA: TGTGCCAGCAGCTCTGAAAGTTATGGCTACACCTTC. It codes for CASSSESYGYTF.

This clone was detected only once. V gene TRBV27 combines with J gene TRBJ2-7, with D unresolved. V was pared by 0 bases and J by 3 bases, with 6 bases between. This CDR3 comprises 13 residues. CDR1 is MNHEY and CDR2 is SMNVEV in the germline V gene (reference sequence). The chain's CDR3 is CASSLSRYYEQYF. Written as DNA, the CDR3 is TGTGCCAGCAGTTTATCTCGGTACTACGAGCAGTACTTC.

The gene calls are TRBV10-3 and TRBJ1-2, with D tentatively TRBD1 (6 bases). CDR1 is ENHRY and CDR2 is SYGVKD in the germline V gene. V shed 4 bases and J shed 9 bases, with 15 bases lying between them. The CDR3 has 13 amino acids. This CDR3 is CAISGTGLVSYTF. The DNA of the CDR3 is TGTGCCATCAGTGGTACAGGGCTCGTTAGCTACACCTTC.

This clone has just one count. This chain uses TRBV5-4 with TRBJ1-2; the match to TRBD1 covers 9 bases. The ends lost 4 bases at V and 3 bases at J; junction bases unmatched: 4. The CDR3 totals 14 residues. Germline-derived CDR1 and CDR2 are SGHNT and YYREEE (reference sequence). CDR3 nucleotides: TGTGCCAGCAGCCCCGGGACAGGGCACTATGGCTACACCTTC. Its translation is CASSPGTGHYGYTF.

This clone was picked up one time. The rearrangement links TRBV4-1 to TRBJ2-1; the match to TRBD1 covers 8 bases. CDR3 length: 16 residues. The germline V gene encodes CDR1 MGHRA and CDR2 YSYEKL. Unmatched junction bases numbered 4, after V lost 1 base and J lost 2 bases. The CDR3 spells CASSQGSQGAYNEQFF. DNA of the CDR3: TGCGCCAGCAGCCAAGGTTCACAGGGGGCCTACAATGAGCAGTTCTTC.

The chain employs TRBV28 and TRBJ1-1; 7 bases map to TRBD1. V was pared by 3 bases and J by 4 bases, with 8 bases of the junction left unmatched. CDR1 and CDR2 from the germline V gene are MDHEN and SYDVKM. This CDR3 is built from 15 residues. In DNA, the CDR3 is TGTGCCAGCAGTTTTAGGGGGCAGGAGGGCACTGAAGCTTTCTTT. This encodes CASSFRGQEGTEAFF.

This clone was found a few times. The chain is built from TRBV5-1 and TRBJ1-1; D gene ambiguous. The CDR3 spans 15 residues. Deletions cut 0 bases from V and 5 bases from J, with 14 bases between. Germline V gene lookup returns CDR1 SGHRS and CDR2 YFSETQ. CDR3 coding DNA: TGCGCCAGCAGCTTGGATTTAAGGGTTATGACTGAAGCTTTCTTT. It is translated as CASSLDLRVMTEAFF.

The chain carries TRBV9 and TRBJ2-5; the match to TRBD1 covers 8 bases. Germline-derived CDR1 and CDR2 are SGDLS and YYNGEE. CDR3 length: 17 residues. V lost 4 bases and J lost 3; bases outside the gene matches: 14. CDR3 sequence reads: CASSPSSRGRREETQYF. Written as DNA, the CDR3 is TGTGCCAGCAGCCCCAGTAGCAGGGGGCGCCGGGAAGAGACCCAGTACTTC.

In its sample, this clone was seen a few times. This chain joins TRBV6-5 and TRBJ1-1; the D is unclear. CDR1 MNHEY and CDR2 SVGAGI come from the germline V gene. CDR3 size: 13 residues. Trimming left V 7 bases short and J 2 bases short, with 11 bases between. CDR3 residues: CASTAWGNTEAFF. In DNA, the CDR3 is TGTGCCAGCACGGCTTGGGGTAACACTGAAGCTTTCTTT.

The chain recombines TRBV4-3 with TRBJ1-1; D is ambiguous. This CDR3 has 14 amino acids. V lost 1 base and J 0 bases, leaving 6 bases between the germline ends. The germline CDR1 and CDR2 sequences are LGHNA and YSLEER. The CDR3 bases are TGCGCCAGCAGCCAAGGGTCGATGAACACTGAAGCTTTCTTT. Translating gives CASSQGSMNTEAFF.

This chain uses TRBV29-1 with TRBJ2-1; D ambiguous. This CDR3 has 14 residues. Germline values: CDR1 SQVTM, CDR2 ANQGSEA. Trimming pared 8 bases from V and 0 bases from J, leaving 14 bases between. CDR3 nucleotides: TGCAGCCTGAGATCTCATAGCTCCTACAATGAGCAGTTCTTC. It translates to CSLRSHSSYNEQFF.

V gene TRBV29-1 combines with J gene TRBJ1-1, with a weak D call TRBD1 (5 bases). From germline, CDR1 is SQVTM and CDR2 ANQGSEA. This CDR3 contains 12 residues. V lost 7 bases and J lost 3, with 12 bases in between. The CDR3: CSATGTYTEAFF. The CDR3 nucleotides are TGCAGCGCTACTGGGACTTACACTGAAGCTTTCTTT.

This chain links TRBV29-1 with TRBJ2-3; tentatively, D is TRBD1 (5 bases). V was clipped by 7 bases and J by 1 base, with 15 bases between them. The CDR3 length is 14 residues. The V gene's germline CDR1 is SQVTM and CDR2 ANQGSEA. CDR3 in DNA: TGCAGCGGGGGTCTCCTGGGGCGCACAGATACGCAGTATTTT. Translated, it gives CSGGLLGRTDTQYF.